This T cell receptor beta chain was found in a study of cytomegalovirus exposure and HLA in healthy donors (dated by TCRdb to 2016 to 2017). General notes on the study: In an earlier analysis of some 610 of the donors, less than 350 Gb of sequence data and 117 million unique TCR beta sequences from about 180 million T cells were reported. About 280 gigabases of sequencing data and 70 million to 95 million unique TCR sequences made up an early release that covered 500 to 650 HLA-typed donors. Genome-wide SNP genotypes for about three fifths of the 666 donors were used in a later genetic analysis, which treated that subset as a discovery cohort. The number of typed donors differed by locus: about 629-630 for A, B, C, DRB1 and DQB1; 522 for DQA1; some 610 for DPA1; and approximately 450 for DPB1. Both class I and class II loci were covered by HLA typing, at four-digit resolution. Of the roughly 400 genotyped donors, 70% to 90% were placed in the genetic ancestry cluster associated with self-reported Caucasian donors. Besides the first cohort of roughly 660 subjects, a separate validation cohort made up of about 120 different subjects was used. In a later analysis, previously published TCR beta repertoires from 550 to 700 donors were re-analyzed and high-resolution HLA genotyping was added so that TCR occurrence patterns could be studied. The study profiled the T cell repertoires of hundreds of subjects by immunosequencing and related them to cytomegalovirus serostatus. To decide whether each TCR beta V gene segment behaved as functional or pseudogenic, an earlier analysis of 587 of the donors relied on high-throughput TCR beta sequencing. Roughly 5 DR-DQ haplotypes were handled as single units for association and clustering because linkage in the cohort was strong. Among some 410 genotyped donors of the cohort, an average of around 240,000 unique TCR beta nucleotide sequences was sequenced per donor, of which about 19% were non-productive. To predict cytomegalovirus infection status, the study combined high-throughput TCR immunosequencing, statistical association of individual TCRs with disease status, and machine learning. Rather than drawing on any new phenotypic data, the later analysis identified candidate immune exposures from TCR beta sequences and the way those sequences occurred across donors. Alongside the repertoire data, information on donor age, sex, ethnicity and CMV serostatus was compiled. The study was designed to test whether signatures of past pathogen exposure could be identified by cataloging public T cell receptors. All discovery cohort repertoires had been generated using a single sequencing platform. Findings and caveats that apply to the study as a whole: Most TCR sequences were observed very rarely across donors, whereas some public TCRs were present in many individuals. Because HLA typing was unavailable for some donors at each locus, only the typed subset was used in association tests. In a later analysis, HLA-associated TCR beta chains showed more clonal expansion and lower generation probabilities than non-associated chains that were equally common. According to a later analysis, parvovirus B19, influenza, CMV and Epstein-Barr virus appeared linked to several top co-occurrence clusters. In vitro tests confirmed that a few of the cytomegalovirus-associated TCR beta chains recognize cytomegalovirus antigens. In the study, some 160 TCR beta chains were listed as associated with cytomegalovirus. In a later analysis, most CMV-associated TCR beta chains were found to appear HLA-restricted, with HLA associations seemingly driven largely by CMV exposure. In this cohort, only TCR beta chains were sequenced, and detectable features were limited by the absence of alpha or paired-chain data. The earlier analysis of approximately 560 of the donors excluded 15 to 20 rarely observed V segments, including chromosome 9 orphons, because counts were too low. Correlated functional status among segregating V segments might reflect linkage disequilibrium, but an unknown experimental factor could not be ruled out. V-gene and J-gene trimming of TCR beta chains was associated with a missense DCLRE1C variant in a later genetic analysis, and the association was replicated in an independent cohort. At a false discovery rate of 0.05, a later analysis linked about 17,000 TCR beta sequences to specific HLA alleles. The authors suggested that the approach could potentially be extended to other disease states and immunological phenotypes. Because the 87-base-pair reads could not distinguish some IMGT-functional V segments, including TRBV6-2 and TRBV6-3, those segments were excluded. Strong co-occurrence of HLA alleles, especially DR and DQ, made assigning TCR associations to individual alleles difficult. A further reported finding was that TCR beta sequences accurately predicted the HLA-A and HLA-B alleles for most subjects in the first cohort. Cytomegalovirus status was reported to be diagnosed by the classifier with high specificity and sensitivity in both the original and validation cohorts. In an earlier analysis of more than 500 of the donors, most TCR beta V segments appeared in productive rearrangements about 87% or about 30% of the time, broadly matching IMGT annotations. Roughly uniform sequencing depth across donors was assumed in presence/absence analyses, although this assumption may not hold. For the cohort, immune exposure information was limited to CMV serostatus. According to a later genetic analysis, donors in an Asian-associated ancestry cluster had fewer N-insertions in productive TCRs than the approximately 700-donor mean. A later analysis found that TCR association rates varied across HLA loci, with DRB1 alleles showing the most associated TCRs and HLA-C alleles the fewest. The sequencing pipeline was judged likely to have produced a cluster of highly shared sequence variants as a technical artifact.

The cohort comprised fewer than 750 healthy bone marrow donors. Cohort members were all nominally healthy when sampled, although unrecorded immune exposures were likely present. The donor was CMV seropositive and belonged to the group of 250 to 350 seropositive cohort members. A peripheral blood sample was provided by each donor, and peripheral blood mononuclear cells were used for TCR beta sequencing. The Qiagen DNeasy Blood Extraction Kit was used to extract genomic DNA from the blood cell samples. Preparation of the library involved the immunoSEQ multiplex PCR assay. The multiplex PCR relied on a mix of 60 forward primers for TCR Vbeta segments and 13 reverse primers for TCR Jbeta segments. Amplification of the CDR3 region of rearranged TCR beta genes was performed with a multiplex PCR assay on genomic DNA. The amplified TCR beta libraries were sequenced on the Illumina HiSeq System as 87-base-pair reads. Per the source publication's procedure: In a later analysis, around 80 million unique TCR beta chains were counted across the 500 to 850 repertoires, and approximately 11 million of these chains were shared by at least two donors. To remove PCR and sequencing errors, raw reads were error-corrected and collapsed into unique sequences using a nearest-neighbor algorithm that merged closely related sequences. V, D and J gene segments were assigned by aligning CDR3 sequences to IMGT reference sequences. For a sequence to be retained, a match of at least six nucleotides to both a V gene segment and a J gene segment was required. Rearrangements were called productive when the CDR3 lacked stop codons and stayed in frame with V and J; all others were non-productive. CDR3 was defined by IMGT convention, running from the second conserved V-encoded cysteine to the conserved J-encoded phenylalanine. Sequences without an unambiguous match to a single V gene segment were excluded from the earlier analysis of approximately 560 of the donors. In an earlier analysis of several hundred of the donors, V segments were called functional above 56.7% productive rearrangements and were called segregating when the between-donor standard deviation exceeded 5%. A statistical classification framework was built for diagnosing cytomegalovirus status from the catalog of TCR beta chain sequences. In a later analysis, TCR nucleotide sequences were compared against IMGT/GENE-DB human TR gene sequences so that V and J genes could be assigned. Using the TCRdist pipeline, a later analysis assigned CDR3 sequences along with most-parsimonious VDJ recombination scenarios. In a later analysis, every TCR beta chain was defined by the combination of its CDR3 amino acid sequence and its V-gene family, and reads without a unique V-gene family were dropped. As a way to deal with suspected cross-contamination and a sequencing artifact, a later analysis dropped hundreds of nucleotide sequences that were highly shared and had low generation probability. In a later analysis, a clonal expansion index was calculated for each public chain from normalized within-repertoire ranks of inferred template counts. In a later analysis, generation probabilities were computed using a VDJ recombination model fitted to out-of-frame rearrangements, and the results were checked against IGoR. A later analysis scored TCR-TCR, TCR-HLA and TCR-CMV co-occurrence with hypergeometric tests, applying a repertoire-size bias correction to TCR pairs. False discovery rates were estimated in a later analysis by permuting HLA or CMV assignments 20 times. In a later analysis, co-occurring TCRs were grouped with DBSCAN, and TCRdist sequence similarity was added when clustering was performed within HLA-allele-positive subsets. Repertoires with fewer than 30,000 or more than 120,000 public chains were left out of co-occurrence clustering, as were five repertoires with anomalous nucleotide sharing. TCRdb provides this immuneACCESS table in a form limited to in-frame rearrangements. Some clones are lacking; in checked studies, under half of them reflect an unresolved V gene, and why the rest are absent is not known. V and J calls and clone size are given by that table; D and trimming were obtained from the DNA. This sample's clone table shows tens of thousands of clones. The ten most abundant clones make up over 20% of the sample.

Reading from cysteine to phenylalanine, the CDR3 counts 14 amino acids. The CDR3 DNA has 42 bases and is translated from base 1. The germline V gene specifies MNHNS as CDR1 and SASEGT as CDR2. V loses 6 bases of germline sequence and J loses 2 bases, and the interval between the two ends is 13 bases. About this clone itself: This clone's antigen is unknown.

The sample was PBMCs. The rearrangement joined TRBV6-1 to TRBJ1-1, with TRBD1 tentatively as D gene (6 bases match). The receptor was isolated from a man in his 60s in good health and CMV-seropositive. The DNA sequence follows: TGTGCCAGCAGGGTGACAGGATCAAACACTGAAGCTTTCTTT. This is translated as CASRVTGSNTEAFF.